The sequence of this T cell receptor (beta chain) was determined in a study of T cell repertoires in cytomegalovirus infection. Study as a whole: Both a matching HLA type and CMV infection were indicated by public TCR beta signatures.

V lost 5 bases, J lost 6 bases, and 13 bases stayed unmatched. The CDR3 has 16 amino acids. Germline-derived CDR1 and CDR2 are MNHEY and SMNVEV (reference sequence). TCRdb analysed the reads with MiXCR anew, one entry per CDR3 protein. The repertoire holds under 850,000 distinct CDR3 sequences, about 40% seen once, with around 2.6% in the top ten. Material: PBMCs. This clonotype was obtained from a human donor in good health (CMV status not recorded). Some clones in this sample may be carry-over from other donors' samples. The V call is TRBV27, the J call TRBJ1-2; 9 nucleotides agree with TRBD1. The CDR3 DNA sequence: TGTGCCAGCAGTGACACAACAGGGGGCGTAGGAGATGGCTACACCTTC. Translated: CASSDTTGGVGDGYTF.